The T cell receptor (beta chain) described here comes from a study of blood T cells in healthy people across ages. Study observations and caveats: Long-lived and aged donors differed, with more naive CD4+ cells and higher diversity in the long-lived.

All donors came from Russia, were Caucasian and healthy, and spanned ages about 6 to 95. Each donor had about 10 milliliters of peripheral blood drawn. Combining a sample-barcoded 5' primer with a J-beta primer mix, a second PCR ran for roughly 7 to 12 cycles. TCRdb recomputed calls from the 5' RACE reads with MiXCR, one row per CDR3 protein. Of hundreds of thousands of distinct CDR3 sequences listed, about 48% are singletons. About this clonotype: Its target is unknown.

What was sequenced was blood. The clonotype originates from a man aged 25 to 40 in good health.

CDR3 amino acids: CASSYGRDFGQPQHF. DNA of the CDR3: TGTGCCAGCAGTTACGGCAGGGATTTTGGACAGCCCCAGCATTTT. The genes are TRBV6-5 and TRBJ1-5; maybe TRBD1 (5 bases). Germline loops: CDR1 MNHEY, CDR2 SVGAGI. V lost 2 bases, J lost 7 bases, and 15 bases lay in between. This CDR3 has 15 amino acids.